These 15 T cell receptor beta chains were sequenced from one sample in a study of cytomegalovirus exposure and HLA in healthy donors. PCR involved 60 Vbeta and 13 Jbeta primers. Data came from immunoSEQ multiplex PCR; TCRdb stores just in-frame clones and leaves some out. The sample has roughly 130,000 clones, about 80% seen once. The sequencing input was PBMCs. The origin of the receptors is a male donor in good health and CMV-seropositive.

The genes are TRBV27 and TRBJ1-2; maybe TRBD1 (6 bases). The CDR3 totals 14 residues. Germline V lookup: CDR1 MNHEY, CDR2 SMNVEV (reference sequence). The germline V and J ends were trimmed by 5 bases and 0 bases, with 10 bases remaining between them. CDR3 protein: CASSRAGANYGYTF. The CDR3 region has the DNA TGTGCCAGCAGTCGCGCAGGGGCTAACTATGGCTACACCTTC.

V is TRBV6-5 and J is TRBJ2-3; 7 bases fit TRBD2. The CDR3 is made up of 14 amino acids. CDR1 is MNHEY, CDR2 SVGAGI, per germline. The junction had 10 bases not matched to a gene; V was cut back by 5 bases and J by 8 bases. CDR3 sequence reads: CASSTGGGVGTQYF. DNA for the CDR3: TGTGCCAGCAGTACTGGGGGGGGAGTCGGTACGCAGTATTTT.

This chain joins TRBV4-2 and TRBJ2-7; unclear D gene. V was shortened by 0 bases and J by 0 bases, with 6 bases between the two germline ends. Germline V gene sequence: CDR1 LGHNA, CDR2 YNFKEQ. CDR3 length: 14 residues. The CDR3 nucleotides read TGTGCCAGCAGCCAAGACACAGCCTCCTACGAGCAGTACTTC. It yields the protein CASSQDTASYEQYF.

CDR3 DNA sequence: TGTGCCAGCACCAAGTGGGGCCAGGTTAAAACAGAGCCCCAGCATTTT. This translates into CASTKWGQVKTEPQHF. V is TRBV6-6 and J is TRBJ1-5, with D possibly being TRBD1 (5 bases). Germline CDR1 is MNHNY and CDR2 is SVGAGI (reference sequence). This CDR3 contains 16 residues. V was pared by 7 bases and J by 8 bases, with 24 bases between.

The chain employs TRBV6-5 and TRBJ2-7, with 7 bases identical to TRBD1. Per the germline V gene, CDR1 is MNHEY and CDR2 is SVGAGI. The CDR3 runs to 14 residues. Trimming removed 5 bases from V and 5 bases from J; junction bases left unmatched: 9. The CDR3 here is CASSQATGSHEQYF. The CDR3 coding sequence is TGTGCCAGCAGTCAAGCGACAGGGTCCCACGAGCAGTACTTC.

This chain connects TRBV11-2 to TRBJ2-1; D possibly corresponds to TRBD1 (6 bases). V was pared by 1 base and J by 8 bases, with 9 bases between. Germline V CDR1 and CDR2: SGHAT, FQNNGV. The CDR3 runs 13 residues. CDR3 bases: TGTGCCAGCAGCTTAGGTACAGGGTATGAGCAGTTCTTC. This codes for CASSLGTGYEQFF.

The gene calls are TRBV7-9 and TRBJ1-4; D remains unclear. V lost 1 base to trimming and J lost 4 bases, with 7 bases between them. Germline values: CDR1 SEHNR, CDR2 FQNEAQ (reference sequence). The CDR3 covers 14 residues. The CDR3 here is CASSLESYNEKLFF. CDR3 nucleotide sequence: TGTGCCAGCAGCTTAGAGTCCTATAATGAAAAACTGTTTTTT.

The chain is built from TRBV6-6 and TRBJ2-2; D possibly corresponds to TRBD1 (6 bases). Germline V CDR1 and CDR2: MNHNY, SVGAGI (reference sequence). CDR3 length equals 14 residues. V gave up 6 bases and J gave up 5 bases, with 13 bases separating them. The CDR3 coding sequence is TGTGCCAGCAGACAGGGCAGGGCAACCGGGGAGCTGTTTTTT. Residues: CASRQGRATGELFF.

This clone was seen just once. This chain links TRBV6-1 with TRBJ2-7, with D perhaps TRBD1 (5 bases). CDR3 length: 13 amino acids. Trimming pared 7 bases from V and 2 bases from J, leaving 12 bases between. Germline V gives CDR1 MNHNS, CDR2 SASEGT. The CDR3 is CASTWGPTYEQYF. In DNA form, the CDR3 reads TGTGCCAGCACCTGGGGCCCCACCTACGAGCAGTACTTC.

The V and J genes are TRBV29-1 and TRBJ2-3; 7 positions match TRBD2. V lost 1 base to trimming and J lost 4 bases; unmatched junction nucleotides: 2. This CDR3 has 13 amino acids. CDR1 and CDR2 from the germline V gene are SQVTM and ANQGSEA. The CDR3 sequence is CSVEAAGADTQYF. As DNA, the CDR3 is TGCAGCGTTGAAGCGGCGGGGGCAGATACGCAGTATTTT.

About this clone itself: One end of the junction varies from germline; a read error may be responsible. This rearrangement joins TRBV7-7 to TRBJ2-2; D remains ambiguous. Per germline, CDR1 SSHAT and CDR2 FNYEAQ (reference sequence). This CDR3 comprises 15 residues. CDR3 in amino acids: CASSLVLRRTGELFF. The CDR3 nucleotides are TGTGCTAGCAGCTTAGTTCTTAGGCGGACCGGGGAGCTGTTTTTT.

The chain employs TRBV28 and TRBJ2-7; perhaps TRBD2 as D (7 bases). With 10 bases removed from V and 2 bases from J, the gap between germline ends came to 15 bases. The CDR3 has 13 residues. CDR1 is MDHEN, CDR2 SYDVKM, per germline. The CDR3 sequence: CAIAGGLPYEQYF. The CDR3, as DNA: TGTGCCATCGCCGGGGGGCTCCCCTACGAGCAGTACTTC.

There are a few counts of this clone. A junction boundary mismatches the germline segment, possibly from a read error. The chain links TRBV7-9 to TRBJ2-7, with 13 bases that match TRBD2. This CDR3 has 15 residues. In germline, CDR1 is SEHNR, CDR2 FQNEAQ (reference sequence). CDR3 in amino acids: CSSSSTSGRVYEQYF. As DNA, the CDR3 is TGTTCCAGCAGCTCTACTAGCGGGAGGGTTTACGAGCAGTACTTC. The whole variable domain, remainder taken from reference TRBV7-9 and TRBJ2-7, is DTGVSQNPRHKITKRGQNVTFRCDPISEHNRLYWYRQTLGQGPEFLTYFQNEAQLEKSRLLSDRFSAERPKGSFSTLEIQRTEQGDSAMYLCSSSSTSGRVYEQYFGPGTRLTVT.

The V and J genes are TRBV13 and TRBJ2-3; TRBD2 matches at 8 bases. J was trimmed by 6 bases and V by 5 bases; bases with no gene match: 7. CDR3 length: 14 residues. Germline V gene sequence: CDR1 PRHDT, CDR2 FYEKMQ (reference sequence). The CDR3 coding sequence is TGTGCCAGCAGCCCAGGACCGGGAGGGGATACGCAGTATTTT. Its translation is CASSPGPGGDTQYF.

CDR3 sequence (DNA): TGTGCCAGCAGTCCGCAGGGAACAGATACGCAGTATTTT. Its translation: CASSPQGTDTQYF. The J gene is TRBJ2-3, the V gene TRBV6-6; maybe TRBD1 (5 bases). The V end was cut by 5 bases, the J end by 3 bases, with 9 bases between. CDR3 length equals 13 residues. Germline V gives CDR1 MNHNY, CDR2 SVGAGI (reference sequence).